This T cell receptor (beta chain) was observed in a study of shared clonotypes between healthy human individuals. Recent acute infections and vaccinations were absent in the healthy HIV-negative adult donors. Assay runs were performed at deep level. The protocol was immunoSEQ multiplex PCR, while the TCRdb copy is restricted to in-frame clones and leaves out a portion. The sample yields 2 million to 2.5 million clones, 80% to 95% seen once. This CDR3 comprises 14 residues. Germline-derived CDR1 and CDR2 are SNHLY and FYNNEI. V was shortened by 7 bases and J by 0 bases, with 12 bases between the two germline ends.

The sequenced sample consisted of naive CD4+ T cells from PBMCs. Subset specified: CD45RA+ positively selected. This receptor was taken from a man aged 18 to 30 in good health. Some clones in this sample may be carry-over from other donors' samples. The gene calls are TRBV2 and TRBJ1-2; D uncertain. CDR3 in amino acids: CASTSGHTNYGYTF. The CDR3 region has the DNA TGTGCCAGCACCAGCGGGCATACTAACTATGGCTACACCTTC.